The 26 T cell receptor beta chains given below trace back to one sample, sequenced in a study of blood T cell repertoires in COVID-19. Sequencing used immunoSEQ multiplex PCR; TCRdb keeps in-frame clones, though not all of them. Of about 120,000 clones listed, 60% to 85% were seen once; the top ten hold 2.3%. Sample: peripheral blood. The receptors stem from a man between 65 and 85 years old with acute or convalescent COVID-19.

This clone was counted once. The CDR3 protein is CASRGKGGLSGELFF. CDR3 bases: TGTGCCAGCAGGGGGAAAGGGGGATTGAGCGGGGAGCTGTTTTTT. The rearrangement links TRBV7-3 to TRBJ2-2; weak D call: TRBD1 (6 bases). This CDR3 contains 15 residues. Trimming took 6 bases from V and 7 from J, leaving 18 bases between them. CDR1 and CDR2 (germline): SGHTA, FQGTGA.

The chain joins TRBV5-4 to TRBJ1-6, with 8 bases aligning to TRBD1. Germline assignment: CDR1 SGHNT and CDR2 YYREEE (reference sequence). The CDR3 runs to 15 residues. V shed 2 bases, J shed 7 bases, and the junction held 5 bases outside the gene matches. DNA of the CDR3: TGTGCCAGCAGCTTCCCTCAGGGGGCAAATTCACCCCTCCACTTT. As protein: CASSFPQGANSPLHF.

The CDR3 region is CASTDRAPLPLHF. In DNA form, the CDR3 reads TGTGCCAGCACGGACAGGGCGCCTTTACCCCTCCACTTT. The chain carries TRBV19 and TRBJ1-6, with 8 positions matching TRBD1. V gave up 9 bases and J gave up 12 bases; unmatched junction bases: 10. Germline V gene lookup returns CDR1 LNHDA and CDR2 SQIVND (reference sequence). The CDR3 loop spans 13 amino acids.

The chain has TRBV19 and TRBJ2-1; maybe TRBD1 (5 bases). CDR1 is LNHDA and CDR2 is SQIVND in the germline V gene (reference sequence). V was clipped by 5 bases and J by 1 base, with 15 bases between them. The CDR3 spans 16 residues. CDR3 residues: CASSLPRTSSYNEQFF. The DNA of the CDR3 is TGTGCCAGTAGTCTTCCCCGGACATCATCCTACAATGAGCAGTTCTTC.

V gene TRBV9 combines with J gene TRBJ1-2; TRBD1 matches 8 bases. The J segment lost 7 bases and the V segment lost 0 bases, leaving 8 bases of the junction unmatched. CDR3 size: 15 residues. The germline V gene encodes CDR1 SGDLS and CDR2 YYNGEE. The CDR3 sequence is CASSVEPDRARGYTF. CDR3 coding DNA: TGTGCCAGCAGCGTAGAACCGGACAGGGCGCGTGGCTACACCTTC.

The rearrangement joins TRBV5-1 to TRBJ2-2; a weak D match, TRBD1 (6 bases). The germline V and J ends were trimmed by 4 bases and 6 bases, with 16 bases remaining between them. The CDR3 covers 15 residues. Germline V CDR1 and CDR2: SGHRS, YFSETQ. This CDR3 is CASSPGQTAPGELFF. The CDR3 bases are TGCGCCAGCAGCCCTGGACAGACCGCACCCGGGGAGCTGTTTTTT.

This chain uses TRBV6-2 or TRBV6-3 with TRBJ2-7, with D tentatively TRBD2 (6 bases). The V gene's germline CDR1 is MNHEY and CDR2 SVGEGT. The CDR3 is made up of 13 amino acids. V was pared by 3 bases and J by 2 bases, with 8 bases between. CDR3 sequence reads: CASSYRGTYEQYF. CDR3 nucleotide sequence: TGTGCCAGCAGTTATCGGGGGACCTACGAGCAGTACTTC.

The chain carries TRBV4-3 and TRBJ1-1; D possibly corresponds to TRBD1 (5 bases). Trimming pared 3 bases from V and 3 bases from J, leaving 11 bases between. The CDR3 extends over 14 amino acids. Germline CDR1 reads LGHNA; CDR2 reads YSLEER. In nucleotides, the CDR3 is TGCGCCAGCAGCCAGGTCGGGACTCACACTGAAGCTTTCTTT. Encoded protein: CASSQVGTHTEAFF.

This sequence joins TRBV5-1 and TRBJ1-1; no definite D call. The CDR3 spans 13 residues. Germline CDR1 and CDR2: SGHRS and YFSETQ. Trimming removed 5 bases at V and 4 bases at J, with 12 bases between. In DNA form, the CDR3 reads TGCGCCAGCAGGCTCGAACAGTCCACTGAAGCTTTCTTT. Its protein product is CASRLEQSTEAFF.

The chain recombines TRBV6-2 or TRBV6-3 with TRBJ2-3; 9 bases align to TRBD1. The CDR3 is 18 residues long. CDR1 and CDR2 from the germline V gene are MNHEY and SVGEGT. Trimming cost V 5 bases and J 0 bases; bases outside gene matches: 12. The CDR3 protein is CASSTISGTGWSTDTQYF. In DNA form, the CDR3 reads TGTGCCAGCAGTACGATTTCCGGGACAGGGTGGAGCACAGATACGCAGTATTTT.

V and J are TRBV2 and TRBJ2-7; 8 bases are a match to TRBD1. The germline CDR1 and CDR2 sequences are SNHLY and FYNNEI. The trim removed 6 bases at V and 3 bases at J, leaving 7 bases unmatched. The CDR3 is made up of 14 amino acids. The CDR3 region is CASRADRGSYEQYF. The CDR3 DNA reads TGTGCCAGCAGGGCAGACAGGGGAAGCTACGAGCAGTACTTC.

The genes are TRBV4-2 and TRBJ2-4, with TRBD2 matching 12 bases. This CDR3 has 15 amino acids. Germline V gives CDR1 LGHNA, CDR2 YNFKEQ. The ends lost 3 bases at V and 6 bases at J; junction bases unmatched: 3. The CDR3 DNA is TGTGCCAGCAGCCATCCGACTAGCGGGGGAAACATTCAGTACTTC. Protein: CASSHPTSGGNIQYF.

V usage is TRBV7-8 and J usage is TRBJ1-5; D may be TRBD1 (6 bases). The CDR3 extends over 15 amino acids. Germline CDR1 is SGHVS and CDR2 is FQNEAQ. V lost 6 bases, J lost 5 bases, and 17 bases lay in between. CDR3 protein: CASSPSGQPYQPQHF. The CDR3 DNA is TGTGCCAGCAGTCCCTCCGGACAGCCTTATCAGCCCCAGCATTTT.

CDR3 in DNA: TGTGCCAGCAGCCAAGAAGCGAACAGCGGCTTGACCTATCGTGGCTACACCTTC. As protein: CASSQEANSGLTYRGYTF. J is TRBJ1-2 and V is TRBV14; no definite D call. The V and J ends lost 0 bases and 7 bases respectively, with 24 bases between them. This CDR3 comprises 18 residues. Germline V gives CDR1 SGHDN, CDR2 FVKESK.

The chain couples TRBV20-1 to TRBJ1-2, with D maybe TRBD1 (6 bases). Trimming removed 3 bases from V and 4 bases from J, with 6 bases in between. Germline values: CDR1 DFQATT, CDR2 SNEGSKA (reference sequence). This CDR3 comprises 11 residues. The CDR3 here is CSASRGYGYTF. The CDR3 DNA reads TGCAGTGCTAGCAGGGGCTATGGCTACACCTTC.

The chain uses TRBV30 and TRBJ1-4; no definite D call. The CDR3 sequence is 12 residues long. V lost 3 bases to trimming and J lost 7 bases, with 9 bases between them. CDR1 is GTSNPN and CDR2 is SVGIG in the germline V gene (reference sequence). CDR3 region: CAWRAGFEKLFF. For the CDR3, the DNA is TGTGCCTGGAGGGCAGGATTTGAAAAACTGTTTTTT.

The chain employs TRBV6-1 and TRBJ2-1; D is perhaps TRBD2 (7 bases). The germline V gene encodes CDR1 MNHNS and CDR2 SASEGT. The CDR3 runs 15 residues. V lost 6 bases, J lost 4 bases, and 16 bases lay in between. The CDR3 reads CASSDRGAGYNEQFF. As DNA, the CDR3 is TGTGCCAGCAGCGACCGGGGGGCGGGGTACAATGAGCAGTTCTTC.

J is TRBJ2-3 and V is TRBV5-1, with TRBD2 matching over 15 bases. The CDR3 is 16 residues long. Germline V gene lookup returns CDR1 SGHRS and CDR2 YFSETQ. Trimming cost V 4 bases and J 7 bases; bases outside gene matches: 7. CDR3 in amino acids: CASSMGLAGGRNTQYF. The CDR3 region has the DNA TGCGCCAGCAGCATGGGACTAGCGGGGGGACGGAATACGCAGTATTTT.

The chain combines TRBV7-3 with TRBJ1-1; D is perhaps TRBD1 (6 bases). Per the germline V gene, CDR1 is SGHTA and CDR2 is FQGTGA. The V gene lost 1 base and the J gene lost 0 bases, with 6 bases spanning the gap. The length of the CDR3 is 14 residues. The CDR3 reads CASSLNRVNTEAFF. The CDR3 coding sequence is TGTGCCAGCAGCTTAAACAGGGTGAACACTGAAGCTTTCTTT.

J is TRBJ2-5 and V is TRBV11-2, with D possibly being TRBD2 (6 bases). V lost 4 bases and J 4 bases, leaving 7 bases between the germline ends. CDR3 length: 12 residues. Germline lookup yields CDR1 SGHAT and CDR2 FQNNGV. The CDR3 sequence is CASSSGGETQYF. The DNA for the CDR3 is TGTGCCAGCAGCTCCGGGGGAGAGACCCAGTACTTC.

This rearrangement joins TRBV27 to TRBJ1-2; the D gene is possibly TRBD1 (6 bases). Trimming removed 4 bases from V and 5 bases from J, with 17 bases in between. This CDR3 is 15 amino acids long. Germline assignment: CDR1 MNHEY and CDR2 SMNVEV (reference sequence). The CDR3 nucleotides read TGTGCCAGCAGTTCGGTCACCGGGACAACGTATGGCTACACCTTC. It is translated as CASSSVTGTTYGYTF.

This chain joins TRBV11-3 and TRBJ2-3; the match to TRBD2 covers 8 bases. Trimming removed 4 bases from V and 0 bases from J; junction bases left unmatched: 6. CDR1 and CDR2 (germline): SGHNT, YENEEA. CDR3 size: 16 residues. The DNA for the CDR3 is TGTGCCAGCAGCTATCCTAGCGGGCTTAGCACAGATACGCAGTATTTT. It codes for CASSYPSGLSTDTQYF.

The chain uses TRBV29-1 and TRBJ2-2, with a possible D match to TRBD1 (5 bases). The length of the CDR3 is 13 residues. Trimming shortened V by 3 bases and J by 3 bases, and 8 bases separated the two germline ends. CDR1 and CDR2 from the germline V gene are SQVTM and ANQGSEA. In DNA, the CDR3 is TGCAGCGTTGATCAGGGATACACCGGGGAGCTGTTTTTT. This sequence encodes CSVDQGYTGELFF.

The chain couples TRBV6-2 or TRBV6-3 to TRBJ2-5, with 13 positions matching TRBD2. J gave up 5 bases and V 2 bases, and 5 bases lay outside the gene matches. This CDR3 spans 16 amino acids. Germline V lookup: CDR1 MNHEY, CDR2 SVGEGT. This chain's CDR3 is CASSYGSTSGGETQYF. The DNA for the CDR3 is TGTGCCAGCAGTTACGGGTCGACTAGCGGGGGGGAGACCCAGTACTTC.

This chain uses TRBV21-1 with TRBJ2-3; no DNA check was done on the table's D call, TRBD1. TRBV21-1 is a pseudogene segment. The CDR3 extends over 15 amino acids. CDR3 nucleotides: TGTGCCAGCAGCGACAGGGGTAGGGGCACAGATACGCAGTATTTT. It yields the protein CASSDRGRGTDTQYF.

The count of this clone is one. DNA for the CDR3: TGTGCCAGCAGCTTATGGGGAGGGGCGGATGAAGCTTTCTTT. Its protein is CASSLWGGADEAFF. The chain combines TRBV7-2 with TRBJ1-1, with a weak D call TRBD1 (5 bases). This CDR3 has 14 residues. Germline values: CDR1 SGHTA, CDR2 FQGNSA. Deletions cut 2 bases from V and 7 bases from J, with 14 bases between.